One and the same sample provided the 24 T cell receptor beta chains below, sequenced in a study of T cells in Graves' hyperthyroidism and ophthalmopathy. Amplification of TCR beta CDR3 regions used RNA as the template. During a first-round RT-PCR of the TCR CDR3, the HTBI primer set was used. MiXCR, run by TCRdb on the multiplex PCR reads, gives a single entry per CDR3 protein. The repertoire consists of approximately 610,000 distinct CDR3 sequences, with about 15% occurring once and the leading ten covering 3.5% to 4.5%. Material for sequencing was blood. These receptors were collected from a middle-aged woman with Graves' ophthalmopathy.

This clonotype was observed many times. The chain combines TRBV6-5 with TRBJ2-7; D possibly corresponds to TRBD2 (7 bases). CDR1 and CDR2 from the germline V gene are MNHEY and SVGAGI. The CDR3 has 14 residues. The V and J ends lost 7 bases and 6 bases respectively, with 19 bases between them. In nucleotides, the CDR3 is TGTGCCAGCACGACCGAGGGGGGGGCTGGCGAGCAGTACTTC. Protein product: CASTTEGGAGEQYF.

This clonotype was seen ten or more times. J is TRBJ2-7 and V is TRBV7-2; maybe TRBD1 (6 bases). Between the trimmed V and J ends, which lost 4 bases and 3 bases, there was a span of 10 bases. The CDR3 is 13 amino acids. Germline V lookup: CDR1 SGHTA, CDR2 FQGNSA. The CDR3, as DNA: TGTGCCAGCAGCTCTCGGACAGACTACGAGCAGTACTTC. The encoded protein is CASSSRTDYEQYF.

The genes are TRBV28 and TRBJ2-5, with D maybe TRBD1 (7 bases). V was pared by 5 bases and J by 6 bases, with 16 bases between. This CDR3 has 14 residues. Germline V gene lookup returns CDR1 MDHEN and CDR2 SYDVKM. The CDR3 reads CASSRQGGGQTQYF. CDR3 nucleotide sequence: TGTGCCAGCAGTCGACAGGGAGGCGGGCAGACCCAGTACTTC.

This clonotype appeared a few times. The rearrangement uses TRBV7-2 and TRBJ2-5, with 7 nucleotides matching TRBD1. Trimming removed 5 bases from V and 11 bases from J; junction bases left unmatched: 20. The CDR3 extends over 16 amino acids. The germline V gene has CDR1 SGHTA and CDR2 FQGNSA. CDR3 amino acids: CASSPGGFRDSLIQYF. In DNA form, the CDR3 reads TGTGCCAGCAGCCCAGGCGGTTTTAGGGACAGCCTTATTCAGTACTTC.

This clonotype was seen ten or more times. The DNA of the CDR3 is TGTGCCAGCAGAAGCCTGACAGGGAAAAACATTCAGTACTTC. This codes for CASRSLTGKNIQYF. The V and J genes are TRBV2 and TRBJ2-4; TRBD1 aligns across 7 bases. The trim removed 6 bases at V and 4 bases at J, leaving 6 bases unmatched. CDR1 and CDR2 from the germline V gene are SNHLY and FYNNEI. The CDR3 covers 14 residues. Together with reference TRBV2 and TRBJ2-4, the CDR3 gives the full variable domain: EPEVTQTPSHQVTQMGQEVILRCVPISNHLYFYWYRQILGQKVEFLVSFYNNEISEKSEIFDDQFSVERPDGSNFTLKIRSTKLEDSAMYFCASRSLTGKNIQYFGAGTRLSVL.

This clonotype was detected ten times or more. V is TRBV28 and J is TRBJ2-7; 10 bases are shared with TRBD2. The J segment lost 3 bases and the V segment lost 4 bases, leaving 3 bases of the junction unmatched. CDR1 MDHEN and CDR2 SYDVKM come from the germline V gene. This CDR3 is built from 14 residues. The CDR3 DNA follows: TGTGCCAGCAGTTCCCAGCGGGAGGGCTACGAGCAGTACTTC. It specifies CASSSQREGYEQYF.

This clonotype was observed many times. This chain links TRBV9 with TRBJ1-2; D uncertain. V lost 4 bases and J lost 8, with 12 bases in between. The germline V gene encodes CDR1 SGDLS and CDR2 YYNGEE. This CDR3 region has 12 residues. The CDR3 reads CASSPTDGGYTF. As DNA, the CDR3 is TGTGCCAGCAGCCCTACTGATGGGGGCTACACCTTC.

V is TRBV5-8 and J is TRBJ2-7; possible D gene TRBD2, 5 bases. V lost 4 bases, J lost 5 bases, and 13 bases lay in between. Germline V lookup: CDR1 SGHTS, CDR2 YDEGEE. The CDR3 consists of 13 residues. The CDR3 DNA is TGTGCCAGCAGCCTGCTAGCTTCCCACGAGCAGTACTTC. Translation: CASSLLASHEQYF.

The chain has TRBV10-3 and TRBJ1-1; D not certain. Trimming took 3 bases from V and 0 from J, leaving 8 bases between them. The CDR3 is 14 amino acids. Germline CDR1 ENHRY, CDR2 SYGVKD. CDR3 amino acids: CAISDKGMNTEAFF. In DNA form, the CDR3 reads TGTGCCATCAGTGATAAGGGTATGAACACTGAAGCTTTCTTT.

DNA of the CDR3: TGCGCCAGCAGTCCAGAACTCTCTGGAAACACCATATATTTT. Protein: CASSPELSGNTIYF. The chain uses TRBV5-1 and TRBJ1-3; D unclear. The CDR3 covers 14 residues. Germline V gene sequence: CDR1 SGHRS, CDR2 YFSETQ. Trimming removed 5 bases from V and 0 bases from J, with 9 bases in between. The full variable domain, in which reference TRBV5-1 and TRBJ1-3 provide the parts outside the CDR3, is KAGVTQTPRYLIKTRGQQVTLSCSPISGHRSVSWYQQTPGQGLQFLFEYFSETQRNKGNFPGRFSGRQFSNSRSEMNVSTLELGDSALYLCASSPELSGNTIYFGEGSWLTVV.

This clonotype appeared many times. CDR3 sequence (DNA): TGTGCCAGCACTCTCGGGCCAGTGGGGGTCGGGCCCCAGCATTTT. It encodes CASTLGPVGVGPQHF. The V gene is TRBV2, the J gene TRBJ1-5; D might be TRBD1 (5 bases). Trimming left V 7 bases short and J 9 bases short, with 22 bases between. Germline CDR1 reads SNHLY; CDR2 reads FYNNEI. The CDR3 loop spans 15 amino acids.

This clonotype has ten or more counts. This chain joins TRBV6-5 and TRBJ2-7; TRBD1 matches 7 bases. Germline V gene data show CDR1 as MNHEY and CDR2 as SVGAGI. Trimming cost V 4 bases and J 0 bases; bases outside gene matches: 3. The CDR3 is 14 residues long. This CDR3 reads CASSWTGDSYEQYF. CDR3 coding DNA: TGTGCCAGCAGTTGGACAGGTGACTCCTACGAGCAGTACTTC.

This clonotype was seen at least ten times. The junction differs from germline at one of its ends, possibly a read error. The CDR3 DNA sequence: TGTGCCAGCAGTGAAGGGGCAGACGACTTT. It is translated as CASSEGADDF. This chain uses TRBV2 with TRBJ1-1; D is ambiguous. The CDR3 sequence is 10 residues long. Germline CDR1 SNHLY, CDR2 FYNNEI.

This clonotype was found many times. A much bigger clone sits one base away, suggesting this may be a read error. The V gene is TRBV6-1, the J gene TRBJ2-7; the D is unclear. Germline CDR1 reads MNHNS; CDR2 reads SASEGT. This CDR3 is 11 amino acids long. Trimming left V 6 bases short and J 1 base short, with 4 bases between. The CDR3 DNA reads TGTGCCAGCAGAGGTTCCTACGAGCAGTACTTC. Amino acids: CASRGSYEQYF.

At least ten counts were recorded for this clonotype. This chain connects TRBV19 to TRBJ1-3; D gene uncertain. The V end was cut by 9 bases, the J end by 1 base, with 10 bases between. The CDR3 length is 13 residues. The germline V gene has CDR1 LNHDA and CDR2 SQIVND (reference sequence). CDR3 nucleotide sequence: TGTGCCAGCACCAGTGTTTCTGGAAACACCATATATTTT. The encoded protein is CASTSVSGNTIYF. Drawing the rest from reference TRBV19 and TRBJ1-3, the complete variable domain is DGGITQSPKYLFRKEGQNVTLSCEQNLNHDAMYWYRQDPGQGLRLIYYSQIVNDFQKGDIAEGYSVSREKKESFPLTVTSAQKNPTAFYLCASTSVSGNTIYFGEGSWLTVV.

This clonotype turned up a few times. The rearrangement joins TRBV27 to TRBJ1-5; weak D call: TRBD1 (6 bases). Per germline, CDR1 MNHEY and CDR2 SMNVEV (reference sequence). The V and J ends lost 7 bases and 5 bases respectively, with 18 bases between them. CDR3 length: 15 residues. The DNA for the CDR3 is TGTGCCAGCACCATGAGGGGGGGGGCTGATCAGCCCCAGCATTTT. This encodes CASTMRGGADQPQHF.

This clonotype was observed many times. The J gene is TRBJ2-7, the V gene TRBV5-1; D gene ambiguous. Trimming pared 0 bases from V and 2 bases from J, leaving 9 bases between. Germline CDR1 and CDR2: SGHRS and YFSETQ. This CDR3 contains 14 residues. CDR3 amino acids: CASSLGITTYEQYF. The CDR3 coding sequence is TGCGCCAGCAGCTTGGGGATTACCACCTACGAGCAGTACTTC.

This clonotype has a count of ten or more. The chain has TRBV28 and TRBJ2-7; perhaps TRBD2 as D (6 bases). Germline values: CDR1 MDHEN, CDR2 SYDVKM. The V end was cut by 7 bases, the J end by 5 bases, with 15 bases between. This CDR3 region has 13 residues. CDR3 DNA: TGTGCCAGCAAGTCGGAGGGGAGACACGAGCAGTACTTC. Protein product: CASKSEGRHEQYF.

This clonotype was seen many times. The J gene is TRBJ2-7, the V gene TRBV6-2 or TRBV6-3, with 13 nucleotides matching TRBD2. The CDR3 is 17 amino acids. The V segment lost 6 bases and the J segment 4 bases; nucleotides outside the gene matches: 12. Germline CDR1 and CDR2: MNHEY and SVGEGT. This chain's CDR3 is CASRAKWTSGSWYEQYF. The CDR3 nucleotides are TGTGCCAGCAGAGCAAAATGGACTAGCGGGAGTTGGTACGAGCAGTACTTC.

In this sample, this clonotype turned up many times. The genes are TRBV10-3 and TRBJ2-7; 7 bases line up with TRBD2. With 4 bases clipped from V and 4 bases from J, the junction kept 7 bases outside the gene matches. Germline V gene lookup returns CDR1 ENHRY and CDR2 SYGVKD. This CDR3 has 14 amino acids. The CDR3 reads CAISGAGEKYEQYF. DNA for the CDR3: TGTGCCATCAGTGGGGCGGGAGAAAAGTACGAGCAGTACTTC.

This clonotype was counted ten times or more. CDR3 DNA: TGCAGTGCCAGGGGACAGTTTAACACTGAAGCTTTCTTT. Its protein is CSARGQFNTEAFF. The V and J genes are TRBV20-1 and TRBJ1-1, with 7 bases aligning to TRBD1. Losses at the gene ends were 6 bases for V and 2 bases for J; bases not matched to a gene: 6. Germline CDR1 DFQATT, CDR2 SNEGSKA (reference sequence). This CDR3 comprises 13 residues.

This clonotype was detected many times. The J gene is TRBJ2-5, the V gene TRBV12-3 or TRBV12-4, with TRBD2 identical over 7 bases. With 5 bases clipped from V and 4 bases from J, the junction kept 19 bases outside the gene matches. This CDR3 spans 18 amino acids. The CDR3 region is CASSHWGLAAIGLETQYF. In DNA, the CDR3 is TGTGCCAGCAGTCACTGGGGCCTAGCGGCAATAGGCTTAGAGACCCAGTACTTC.

This clonotype was observed many times. The rearrangement uses TRBV7-2 and TRBJ2-7; TRBD1 agrees at 8 bases. The germline V gene has CDR1 SGHTA and CDR2 FQGNSA. Germline trimming cut 3 bases from V and 0 bases from J; bases unmatched to any gene: 4. This CDR3 spans 15 amino acids. CDR3 region: CASSFGQGPSYEQYF. DNA of the CDR3: TGTGCCAGCAGCTTTGGACAGGGTCCCTCCTACGAGCAGTACTTC.

This clonotype was seen many times. This rearrangement joins TRBV7-9 to TRBJ1-2; 7 nucleotides match TRBD1. The trim removed 5 bases at V and 4 bases at J, leaving 13 bases unmatched. Germline V gene lookup returns CDR1 SEHNR and CDR2 FQNEAQ (reference sequence). The CDR3 extends over 16 amino acids. The CDR3 reads CASSPVRQGLGYGYTF. As DNA, the CDR3 is TGTGCCAGCAGCCCCGTACGACAGGGATTGGGCTATGGCTACACCTTC.